Detailed here is one T cell receptor (beta chain). The data were obtained in a study of blood T cell repertoires in COVID-19. On the study more broadly: Donors in the United States, Italy and Spain gave samples during acute or convalescent COVID-19. T cells, B-cell-depleted T cells, or PBMCs provided the cDNA or gDNA that served as material.

Methods used by the authors: Researchers report that nucleated cell counts were estimated from reference gene primer amplification. Profiled with immunoSEQ multiplex PCR; TCRdb holds only in-frame clones, not every one. The V and J calls and clone size were taken over from that table, and D and trimming were inferred from the DNA. The sample includes 200,000 or so clones, 80% to 90% of them seen just once. The sequenced sample was peripheral blood. The receptor's source is a man between 70 and 80 years old with active or convalescent COVID-19.

The CDR3 protein is CASSLEGISTDTQYF. The CDR3 bases are TGCGCCAGCAGCTTGGAGGGGATAAGCACAGATACGCAGTATTTT. This sequence joins TRBV5-1 and TRBJ2-3, with D possibly matching TRBD1 (5 bases). Germline CDR1 and CDR2: SGHRS and YFSETQ. V gave up 0 bases and J gave up 0 bases, with 8 bases separating them. CDR3 size: 15 residues.